Each of the 27 T cell receptor beta chains below was sequenced from the same sample in a study of shared clonotypes between healthy human individuals. The naive CD8 fraction comprised CD45RO-negative cells positively selected for CCR7 and excluded terminally differentiated effector memory CD45RA+ cells. The repertoire was sequenced with immunoSEQ multiplex PCR; TCRdb's copy has only in-frame clones and lacks some. Seen here are about 2 million clones, 85% to 95% observed once, and the top ten hold more than 0.95%. Sequenced: naive CD8+ T cells sorted from blood. Receptors were obtained from a man younger than 35 in good health.

In regard to this clone: Other DNA sequences in this sample translate to the same CDR3. The chain combines TRBV4-1 with TRBJ2-1; D possibly corresponds to TRBD2 (5 bases). Trimming shortened V by 0 bases and J by 2 bases, and 8 bases separated the two germline ends. Per the germline V gene, CDR1 is MGHRA and CDR2 is YSYEKL. There are 15 residues in the CDR3. The CDR3 region has the DNA TGCGCCAGCAGCCAAGATGAGGGAACCTACAATGAGCAGTTCTTC. Residues: CASSQDEGTYNEQFF.

The genes are TRBV30 and TRBJ2-3, with unresolved D. CDR1 and CDR2 (germline): GTSNPN, SVGIG (reference sequence). The CDR3 loop spans 14 amino acids. V dropped 5 bases and J dropped 0 bases, with 12 bases sitting between them. CDR3: CAWARLDSTDTQYF. CDR3 bases: TGTGCCTGGGCTAGGCTAGATAGCACAGATACGCAGTATTTT. The full variable domain, rest sourced from reference TRBV30 and TRBJ2-3, is SQTIHQWPATLVQPVGSPLSLECTVEGTSNPNLYWYRQAAGRGLQLLFYSVGIGQISSEVPQNLSASRPQDRQFILSSKKLLLSDSGFYLCAWARLDSTDTQYFGPGTRLTVL.

This chain links TRBV7-9 with TRBJ2-1; 10 positions match TRBD2. This CDR3 spans 15 amino acids. The V gene's germline CDR1 is SEHNR and CDR2 FQNEAQ (reference sequence). Germline trimming cut 4 bases from V and 5 bases from J; bases unmatched to any gene: 5. In DNA form, the CDR3 reads TGTGCCAGCAGCTCAGGGACTAGCGAGGACAATGAGCAGTTCTTC. Translated, it gives CASSSGTSEDNEQFF.

The CDR3 protein is CASSQGYRAKDTQYF. The CDR3 DNA reads TGCGCCAGCAGCCAAGGGTACAGGGCGAAAGATACGCAGTATTTT. The chain is built from TRBV4-3 and TRBJ2-3; tentative D call: TRBD1 (6 bases). Germline V gene lookup returns CDR1 LGHNA and CDR2 YSLEER. The CDR3 spans 15 residues. Trimming stripped 1 base from V and 5 bases from J, with 13 bases between.

J is TRBJ2-7 and V is TRBV4-3; D could derive from TRBD1 or TRBD2 (5 bases each). The CDR3 has 16 amino acids. Germline-derived CDR1 and CDR2 are LGHNA and YSLEER. The V end lost 2 bases, the J end lost 4 bases, and 18 bases lay between the germline ends. CDR3 nucleotide sequence: TGCGCCAGCAGCCAACTATTTGGGGGTTCTTCTTACGAGCAGTACTTC. Protein product: CASSQLFGGSSYEQYF.

The chain has TRBV16 and TRBJ2-7, with TRBD1 as a possible D gene (5 bases). CDR1 is KGHSY and CDR2 is FQNENV in the germline V gene. V shed 0 bases and J shed 2 bases, with 11 bases lying between them. There are 15 residues in the CDR3. The CDR3 nucleotides read TGTGCCAGCAGCCAATCGGGGCAGGTTGCCTACGAGCAGTACTTC. Encoded protein: CASSQSGQVAYEQYF.

The chain links TRBV4-3 to TRBJ2-1; 10 bases map to TRBD2. V was pared by 1 base and J by 4 bases, with 4 bases of the junction left unmatched. The CDR3 has 16 amino acids. Germline V lookup: CDR1 LGHNA, CDR2 YSLEER. The CDR3 region is CASSQVTSGTYNEQFF. In nucleotides, the CDR3 is TGCGCCAGCAGCCAAGTAACTAGCGGGACTTACAATGAGCAGTTCTTC.

This clone was seen more than once but under ten times. V usage is TRBV28 and J usage is TRBJ2-1; TRBD1 agrees at 8 bases. The V gene's germline CDR1 is MDHEN and CDR2 SYDVKM. This CDR3 is built from 15 residues. After removal of 3 bases from V and 1 base from J, the junction contained 2 bases not matched to a gene. CDR3 residues: CASSFQGASYNEQFF. The CDR3 DNA sequence: TGTGCCAGCAGTTTTCAGGGGGCTTCCTACAATGAGCAGTTCTTC.

The rearrangement links TRBV5-8 to TRBJ1-1, with D tentatively TRBD1 (6 bases). There are 16 residues in the CDR3. The germline gives CDR1 SGHTS, CDR2 YDEGEE. Trimming left V 0 bases short and J 3 bases short, with 15 bases between. The CDR3 sequence: CASSLAEKGEHTEAFF. The CDR3 nucleotides read TGTGCCAGCAGCTTGGCCGAAAAGGGGGAACACACTGAAGCTTTCTTT.

V is TRBV15 and J is TRBJ2-7; D unresolved. Germline V gene data show CDR1 as LNHNV and CDR2 as YYDKDF (reference sequence). V was pared by 4 bases and J by 5 bases, with 9 bases between. The CDR3 loop spans 12 amino acids. Here the CDR3 reads CATSKGFDEQYF. The CDR3 region has the DNA TGTGCCACCAGCAAAGGATTTGACGAGCAGTACTTC.

As to this clone: The CDR3 ends on some other residue instead of the conserved phenylalanine or tryptophan, so this is likely a read error. The CDR3 spells CASGLFSGRAVLYEQYL. The DNA of the CDR3 is TGTGCTAGTGGTTTATTTAGCGGGAGGGCCGTCCTCTACGAGCAGTACCTC. The chain links TRBV12-5 to TRBJ2-7, with TRBD2 identical over 11 bases. CDR1 is LGHNT, CDR2 FRNRAP, per germline. The CDR3 runs 17 residues. Trimming at V came to 3 bases and at J to 3 bases, leaving 10 bases not matched to a gene.

V and J are TRBV28 and TRBJ2-7; D uncertain. The CDR3 extends over 14 amino acids. With 7 bases removed from V and 2 bases from J, the gap between germline ends came to 15 bases. From germline, CDR1 is MDHEN and CDR2 SYDVKM. CDR3 amino acids: CASIGEPPPYEQYF. The CDR3 region has the DNA TGTGCCAGCATAGGAGAGCCCCCCCCCTACGAGCAGTACTTC.

The V call is TRBV5-6, the J call TRBJ2-7; D remains ambiguous. V lost 4 bases to trimming and J lost 3 bases, with 14 bases between them. This CDR3 is 14 amino acids long. Germline CDR1 and CDR2: SGHDT and YYEEEE. The CDR3 loop reads CASSASLAYYEQYF. CDR3 bases: TGTGCCAGCAGCGCGTCCTTAGCCTACTACGAGCAGTACTTC.

The chain joins TRBV25-1 to TRBJ1-2; 7 bases map to TRBD1. V was clipped by 10 bases and J by 3 bases; unmatched bases: 8. CDR1 is MGHDK, CDR2 SYGVNS, per germline. CDR3 length: 13 amino acids. The CDR3 protein is CATETGYDYGYTF. The CDR3 DNA reads as TGTGCCACCGAGACAGGGTATGACTATGGCTACACCTTC.

This chain uses TRBV11-2 with TRBJ2-3, with TRBD2 matching over 8 bases. Germline CDR1 is SGHAT and CDR2 is FQNNGV. The CDR3 covers 18 residues. Losses at the gene ends were 4 bases for V and 1 base for J; bases not matched to a gene: 13. Here the CDR3 reads CASSWASGFGVGTDTQYF. CDR3 in DNA: TGTGCCAGCAGCTGGGCTAGCGGGTTTGGGGTCGGCACAGATACGCAGTATTTT. The full variable domain, its missing parts supplied by reference TRBV11-2 and TRBJ2-3, is EAGVAQSPRYKIIEKRQSVAFWCNPISGHATLYWYQQILGQGPKLLIQFQNNGVVDDSQLPKDRFSAERLKGVDSTLKIQPAKLEDSAVYLCASSWASGFGVGTDTQYFGPGTRLTVL.

The V and J genes are TRBV28 and TRBJ2-7; D is unresolved. The CDR3 loop spans 12 amino acids. V lost 6 bases and J lost 3, with 9 bases in between. Germline V gene lookup returns CDR1 MDHEN and CDR2 SYDVKM. The chain's CDR3 is CASSLSDYEQYF. In nucleotides, the CDR3 is TGTGCCAGCAGCCTGAGTGACTACGAGCAGTACTTC.

This CDR3 reads CASSRMEGPHQPQHF. The DNA for the CDR3 is TGCGCCAGCAGCCGCATGGAGGGGCCGCATCAGCCCCAGCATTTT. The gene calls are TRBV4-1 and TRBJ1-5; the D gene is possibly TRBD1 (5 bases). The germline V gene encodes CDR1 MGHRA and CDR2 YSYEKL. The ends were cut back, 4 bases at V and 5 bases at J, with 15 bases in the middle. CDR3 size: 15 residues.

The CDR3 region has the DNA TGTGCCAGCAGTTTAACGGGGGCGAGCTCCTACGAGCAGTACTTC. Translated: CASSLTGASSYEQYF. The chain joins TRBV27 to TRBJ2-7; D might be TRBD1 or TRBD2, each matching 6 bases. This CDR3 is built from 15 residues. Germline CDR1 MNHEY, CDR2 SMNVEV (reference sequence). V was pared by 2 bases and J by 0 bases, with 11 bases between.

This rearrangement joins TRBV6-7 to TRBJ2-5, with 8 bases matching TRBD2. TRBV6-7 is noted as an ORF with a role that remains uncertain. After removal of 8 bases from V and 0 bases from J, the junction contained 17 bases not matched to a gene. This CDR3 has 18 amino acids. The DNA for the CDR3 is TGTGCCAGCCATCGGGAGCAGGAAGGCGGGAGGTACCAAGAGACCCAGTACTTC. As protein: CASHREQEGGRYQETQYF.

CDR3 in amino acids: CASSPPANVNRDQETQYF. The CDR3 coding sequence is TGTGCCAGCTCACCACCGGCCAACGTGAACAGAGACCAAGAGACCCAGTACTTC. The J gene is TRBJ2-5, the V gene TRBV18, with D uncertain. This CDR3 region has 18 residues. Looked up from germline, CDR1 is KGHSH and CDR2 is LQKENI. Trimming shortened V by 0 bases and J by 0 bases, and 17 bases separated the two germline ends.

The V and J genes are TRBV19 and TRBJ1-2, with TRBD1 identical over 7 bases. Germline trimming cut 6 bases from V and 7 bases from J; bases unmatched to any gene: 5. The CDR3 runs to 12 residues. Germline-derived CDR1 and CDR2 are LNHDA and SQIVND (reference sequence). Here the CDR3 DNA reads TGTGCCAGTAGGGACAGGAATACTGGCTACACCTTC. Its translation is CASRDRNTGYTF.

This chain connects TRBV6-4 to TRBJ1-1; D gene uncertain. The V and J ends lost 3 bases and 1 base respectively, with 6 bases between them. The CDR3 totals 13 residues. CDR1 MRHNA and CDR2 SNTAGT come from the germline V gene. CDR3 sequence (DNA): TGTGCCAGCAGTGAGTTCTCGAACACTGAAGCTTTCTTT. Its translation: CASSEFSNTEAFF.

The chain couples TRBV7-9 to TRBJ2-3; tentative D call: TRBD1 (6 bases). The germline gives CDR1 SEHNR, CDR2 FQNEAQ (reference sequence). This CDR3 comprises 14 residues. V was trimmed by 5 bases and J by 6 bases, leaving 15 bases between them. The CDR3 reads CASSPPMTGDTQYF. The DNA of the CDR3 is TGTGCCAGCAGCCCCCCCATGACAGGCGATACGCAGTATTTT.

This clone came up a few times. Distinct nucleotide sequences in the sample also encode this CDR3. The V and J genes are TRBV9 and TRBJ1-1; D is unresolved. This CDR3 contains 12 residues. Between the trimmed V and J ends, which lost 0 bases and 4 bases, there was a span of 4 bases. The germline V gene encodes CDR1 SGDLS and CDR2 YYNGEE. In DNA, the CDR3 is TGTGCCAGCAGCGTAGGGGGCACTGAAGCTTTCTTT. Residues: CASSVGGTEAFF.

This clone was recorded once. The gene calls are TRBV4-2 and TRBJ2-2; D might be TRBD1 or TRBD2, each matching 6 bases. The length of the CDR3 is 15 residues. The germline V gene encodes CDR1 LGHNA and CDR2 YNFKEQ. V lost 2 bases and J lost 4, with 11 bases in between. CDR3 sequence: CASSQWGASTGELFF. Here the CDR3 DNA reads TGTGCCAGCAGCCAATGGGGGGCCTCCACCGGGGAGCTGTTTTTT.

The chain couples TRBV7-9 to TRBJ2-7; 9 positions match TRBD1. Germline V gene lookup returns CDR1 SEHNR and CDR2 FQNEAQ (reference sequence). The CDR3 covers 14 residues. Germline trimming cut 5 bases from V and 2 bases from J; bases unmatched to any gene: 4. The CDR3 is CASSHRDRAYEQYF. As DNA, the CDR3 is TGTGCCAGCAGCCACCGGGACAGGGCCTACGAGCAGTACTTC.

The J gene is TRBJ2-1, the V gene TRBV5-1; possibly TRBD1 or TRBD2 for D (5 bases each). The CDR3 sequence is 17 residues long. Trimming left V 5 bases short and J 6 bases short, with 24 bases between. CDR1 SGHRS and CDR2 YFSETQ come from the germline V gene. CDR3 loop: CASSPGTESKRSNEQFF. DNA for the CDR3: TGCGCCAGCAGTCCCGGGACCGAGTCTAAGAGGTCCAATGAGCAGTTCTTC.